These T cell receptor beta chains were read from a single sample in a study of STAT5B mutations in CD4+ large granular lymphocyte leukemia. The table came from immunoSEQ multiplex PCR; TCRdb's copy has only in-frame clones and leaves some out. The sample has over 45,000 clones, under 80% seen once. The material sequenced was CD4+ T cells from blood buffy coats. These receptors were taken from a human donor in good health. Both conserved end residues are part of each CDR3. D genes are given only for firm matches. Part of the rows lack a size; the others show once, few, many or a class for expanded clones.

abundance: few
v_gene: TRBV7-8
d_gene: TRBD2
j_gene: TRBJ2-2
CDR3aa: CASSLDSGGATGELFF
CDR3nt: TGTGCCAGCAGCCTGGATAGCGGGGGGGCCACCGGGGAGCTGTTTTTT

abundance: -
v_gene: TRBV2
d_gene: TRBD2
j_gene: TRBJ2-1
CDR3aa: CASSEAFPGGQFF
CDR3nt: TGTGCCAGCAGTGAAGCGTTTCCGGGGGGACAGTTCTTC

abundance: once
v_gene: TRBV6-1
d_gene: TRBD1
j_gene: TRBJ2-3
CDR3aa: CASTSQGLFTDTQYF
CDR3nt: TGTGCCAGCACCTCACAGGGGTTGTTTACAGATACGCAGTATTTT

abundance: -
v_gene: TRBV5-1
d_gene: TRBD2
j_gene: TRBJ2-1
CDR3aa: CASSLSSGGYNEQFF
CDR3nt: TGCGCCAGCAGCTTGTCTAGCGGGGGGTACAATGAGCAGTTCTTC

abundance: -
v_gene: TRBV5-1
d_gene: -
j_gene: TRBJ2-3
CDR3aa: CASSISTLPDTQYF
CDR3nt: TGCGCCAGCAGCATTTCGACTCTTCCAGATACGCAGTATTTT

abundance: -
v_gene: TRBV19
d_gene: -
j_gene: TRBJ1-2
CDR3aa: CASSINRVGYTF
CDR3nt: TGTGCCAGTAGTATCAACAGGGTGGGCTACACCTTC

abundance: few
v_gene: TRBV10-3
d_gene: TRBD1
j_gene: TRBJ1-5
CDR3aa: CAIGDREGQPQHF
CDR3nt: TGTGCCATCGGGGACAGGGAGGGTCAGCCCCAGCATTTT

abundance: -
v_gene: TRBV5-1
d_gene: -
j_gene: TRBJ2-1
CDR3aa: CASSPLPDNEQFF
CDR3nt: TGCGCCAGCAGCCCCTTACCCGACAATGAGCAGTTCTTC

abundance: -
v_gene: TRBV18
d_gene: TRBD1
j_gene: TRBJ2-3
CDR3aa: CASSPRDRGKGDTQYF
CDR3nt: TGTGCCAGCTCACCCCGGGACAGGGGGAAGGGAGATACGCAGTATTTT

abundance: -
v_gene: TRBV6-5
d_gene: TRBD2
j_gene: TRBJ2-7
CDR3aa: CASSYQGLGVYEQYF
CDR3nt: TGTGCCAGCAGTTATCAGGGACTAGGAGTCTACGAGCAGTACTTC

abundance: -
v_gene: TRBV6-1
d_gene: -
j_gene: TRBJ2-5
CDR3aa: CASASIAVGAETQYF
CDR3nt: TGTGCCAGCGCCAGTATTGCGGTGGGGGCGGAGACCCAGTACTTC

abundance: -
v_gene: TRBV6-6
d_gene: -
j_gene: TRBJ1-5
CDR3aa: CASSYGAGKGNQPQHF
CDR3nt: TGTGCCAGCAGTTACGGGGCAGGGAAGGGCAATCAGCCCCAGCATTTT

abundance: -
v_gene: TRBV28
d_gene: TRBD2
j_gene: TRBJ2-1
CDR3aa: CASRAGLVGYNEQFF
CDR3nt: TGTGCCAGCAGGGCCGGACTAGTCGGCTACAATGAGCAGTTCTTC

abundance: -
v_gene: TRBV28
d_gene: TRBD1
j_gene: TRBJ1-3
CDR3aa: CASSSSTGGIRGPRNTIYF
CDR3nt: TGTGCCAGCAGTTCCTCGACAGGGGGTATCCGCGGGCCAAGAAACACCATATATTTT

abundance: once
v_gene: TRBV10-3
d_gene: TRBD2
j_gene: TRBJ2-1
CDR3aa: CAIRGTSGGTSYNEQFF
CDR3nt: TGTGCCATCAGGGGGACTAGCGGGGGGACGTCCTACAATGAGCAGTTCTTC

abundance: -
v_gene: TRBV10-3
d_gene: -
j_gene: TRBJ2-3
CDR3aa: CATSGEADTQYF
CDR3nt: TGTGCCACGTCAGGGGAGGCAGATACGCAGTATTTT

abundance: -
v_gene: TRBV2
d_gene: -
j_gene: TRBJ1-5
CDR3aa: CASRVSGVGQPQHF
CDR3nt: TGTGCCTCCCGGGTCTCAGGGGTCGGGCAGCCCCAGCATTTT

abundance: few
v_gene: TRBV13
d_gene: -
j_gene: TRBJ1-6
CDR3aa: CASSLGLGQGDSPLHF
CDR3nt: TGTGCCAGCAGCTTAGGCCTTGGGCAGGGCGACTCACCCCTCCACTTT

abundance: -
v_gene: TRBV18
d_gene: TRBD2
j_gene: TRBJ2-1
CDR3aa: CASSPSLAGGLQFF
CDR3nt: TGTGCCAGCTCACCATCGTTAGCGGGGGGGCTACAGTTCTTC

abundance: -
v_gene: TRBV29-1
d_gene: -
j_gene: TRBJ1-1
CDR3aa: CSVVRDTEAFF
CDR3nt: TGCAGCGTTGTCCGGGACACTGAAGCTTTCTTT

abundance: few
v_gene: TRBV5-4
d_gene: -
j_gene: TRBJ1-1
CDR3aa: CASSLGGRDTSEAFF
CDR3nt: TGTGCCAGCAGCTTGGGGGGCCGGGACACCAGTGAAGCTTTCTTT

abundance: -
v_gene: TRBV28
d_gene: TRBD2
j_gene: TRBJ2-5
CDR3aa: CASGRLAGGVETQYF
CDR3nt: TGTGCCAGCGGCAGACTAGCGGGGGGTGTCGAGACCCAGTACTTC

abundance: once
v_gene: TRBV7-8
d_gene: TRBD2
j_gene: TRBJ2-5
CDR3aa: CASRERGAQETQYF
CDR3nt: TGTGCCAGCAGGGAGCGGGGAGCCCAAGAGACCCAGTACTTC

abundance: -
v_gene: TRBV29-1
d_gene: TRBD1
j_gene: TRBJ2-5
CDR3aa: CSVDRTRDSSQETQYF
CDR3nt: TGCAGCGTCGACCGCACCCGGGACAGTTCTCAAGAGACCCAGTACTTC

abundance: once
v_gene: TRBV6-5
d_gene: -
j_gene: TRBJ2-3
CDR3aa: CASRIGSGLTDTQYF
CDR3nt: TGTGCCAGCAGGATAGGGAGCGGGCTCACAGATACGCAGTATTTT

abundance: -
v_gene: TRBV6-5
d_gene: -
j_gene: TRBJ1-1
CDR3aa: CASSPTVSTEAFF
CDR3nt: TGTGCCAGCAGTCCCACAGTGAGCACTGAAGCTTTCTTT

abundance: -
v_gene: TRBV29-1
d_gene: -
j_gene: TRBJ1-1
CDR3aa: CSVTGVPFNTEAFF
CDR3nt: TGCAGCGTTACGGGGGTCCCTTTTAACACTGAAGCTTTCTTT

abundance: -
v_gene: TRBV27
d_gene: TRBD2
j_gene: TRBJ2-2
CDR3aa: CASSPGWGGYTGELFF
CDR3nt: TGTGCCAGCAGTCCAGGGTGGGGGGGGTACACCGGGGAGCTGTTTTTT

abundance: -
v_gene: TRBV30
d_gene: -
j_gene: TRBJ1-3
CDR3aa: CAWSVGTSSGNTIYF
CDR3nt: TGTGCCTGGAGTGTGGGGACAAGCTCTGGAAACACCATATATTTT

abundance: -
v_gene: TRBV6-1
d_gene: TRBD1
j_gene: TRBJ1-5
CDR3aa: CASSAWLQGNQPQHF
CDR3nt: TGTGCCAGCAGTGCATGGTTACAGGGGAACCAGCCCCAGCATTTT

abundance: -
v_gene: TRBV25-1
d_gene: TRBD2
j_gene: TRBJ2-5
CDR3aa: CASRLAGGQETQYF
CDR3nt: TGTGCCAGCAGACTAGCGGGGGGCCAAGAGACCCAGTACTTC

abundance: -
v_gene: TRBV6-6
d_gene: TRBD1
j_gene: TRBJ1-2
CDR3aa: CASSSEGQGGYGYTF
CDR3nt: TGTGCCAGCAGTTCCGAGGGACAGGGTGGCTATGGCTACACCTTC

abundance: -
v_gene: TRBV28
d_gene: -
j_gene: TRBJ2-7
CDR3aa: CASRMSGNSYEQYF
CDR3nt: TGTGCCAGCAGAATGAGTGGGAACTCCTACGAGCAGTACTTC

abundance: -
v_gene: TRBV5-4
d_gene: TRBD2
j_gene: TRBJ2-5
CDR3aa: CASSFGLAGGQETQYF
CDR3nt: TGTGCCAGCAGCTTCGGACTAGCGGGGGGGCAGGAGACCCAGTACTTC

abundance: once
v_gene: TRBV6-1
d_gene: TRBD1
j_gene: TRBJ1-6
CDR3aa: CASRAGTVHNSPLHF
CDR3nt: TGTGCCAGCAGAGCCGGGACAGTACATAATTCACCCCTCCACTTT

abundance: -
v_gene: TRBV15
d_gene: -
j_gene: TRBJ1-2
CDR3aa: CATSRDQGVGGYTF
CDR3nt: TGTGCCACCAGCAGAGATCAAGGCGTCGGGGGCTACACCTTC

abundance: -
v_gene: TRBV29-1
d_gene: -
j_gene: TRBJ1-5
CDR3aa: CSVGGGNQPQHF
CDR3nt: TGCAGCGTTGGCGGGGGCAATCAGCCCCAGCATTTT

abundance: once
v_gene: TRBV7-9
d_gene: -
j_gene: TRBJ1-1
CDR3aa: CASILGVNTEAFF
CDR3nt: TGTGCCAGCATCTTGGGTGTGAACACTGAAGCTTTCTTT

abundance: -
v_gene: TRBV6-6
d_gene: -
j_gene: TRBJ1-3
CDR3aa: CASSYSGDLGNTIYF
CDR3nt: TGTGCCAGCAGTTACTCGGGAGATCTTGGAAACACCATATATTTT

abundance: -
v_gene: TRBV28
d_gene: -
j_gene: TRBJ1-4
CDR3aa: CASRDRWTGQPRNEKLFF
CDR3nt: TGTGCCAGCAGGGATCGGTGGACGGGGCAGCCCCGAAATGAAAAACTGTTTTTT

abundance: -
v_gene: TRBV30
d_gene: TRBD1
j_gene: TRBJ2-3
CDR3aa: CAWSTGGADTQYF
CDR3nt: TGTGCCTGGTCGACAGGGGGCGCAGATACGCAGTATTTT

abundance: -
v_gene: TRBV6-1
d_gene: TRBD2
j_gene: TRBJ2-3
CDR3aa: CASSEFAGGPQGNTQYF
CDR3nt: TGTGCCAGCAGTGAATTTGCGGGGGGGCCCCAAGGCAATACGCAGTATTTT

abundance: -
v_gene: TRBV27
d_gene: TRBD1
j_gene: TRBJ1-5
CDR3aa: CASSFGTGGQPQHF
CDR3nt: TGTGCCAGCAGTTTCGGGACAGGGGGTCAGCCCCAGCATTTT

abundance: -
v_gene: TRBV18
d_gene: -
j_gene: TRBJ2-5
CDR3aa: CASSPGGQETQYF
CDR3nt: TGTGCCAGCTCACCCGGTGGACAAGAGACCCAGTACTTC

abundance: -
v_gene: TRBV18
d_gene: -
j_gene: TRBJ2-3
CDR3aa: CASSPGPADTQYF
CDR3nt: TGTGCCAGCTCACCTGGGCCCGCAGATACGCAGTATTTT

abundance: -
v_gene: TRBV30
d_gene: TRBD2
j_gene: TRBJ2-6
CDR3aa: CLAGDQRGANVLTF
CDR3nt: TGTCTAGCGGGGGACCAAAGGGGGGCCAACGTCCTGACTTTC

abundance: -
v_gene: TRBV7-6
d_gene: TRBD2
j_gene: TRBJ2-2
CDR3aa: CASSLRLALGTGELFF
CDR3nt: TGTGCCAGCAGCTTAAGACTAGCTTTAGGCACCGGGGAGCTGTTTTTT

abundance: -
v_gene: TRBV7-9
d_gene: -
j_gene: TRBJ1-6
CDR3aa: CASSYGGGYSPLHF
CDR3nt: TGTGCCAGCAGCTATGGGGGGGGTTATTCACCCCTCCACTTT